This section outlines one TCR beta chain sequence together with its context. The antigen is not known. This CDR3 is 14 amino acids long. The ends were cut back, 5 bases at V and 1 base at J, with 12 bases in the middle. The germline V gene has CDR1 MNHEY and CDR2 SMNVEV (reference sequence). The data stem from a study of shared clonotypes between healthy human individuals. Overall study results and limits: Represented genetic and exposure-history diversity was restricted by having few donors.

Every subset's genomic DNA went evenly onto several immunoSEQ plates. TCRdb's table, derived via immunoSEQ multiplex PCR, lists solely in-frame clones and lacks some. Of about 580,000 clones listed, roughly 98% are singletons. Cells designated naive CD8 were CD45RO-negative and were positively selected for CCR7, with terminally differentiated effector memory CD45RA+ cells excluded. The gene calls are TRBV27 and TRBJ2-7; tentatively, D is TRBD2 (5 bases). The specimen sequenced was naive CD8+ T cells sorted from blood. This clonotype was obtained from a man under 40 in good health. This chain's CDR3 is CASSTFPGSYEQYF. The CDR3 DNA is TGTGCCAGCAGTACATTTCCGGGATCCTACGAGCAGTACTTC.